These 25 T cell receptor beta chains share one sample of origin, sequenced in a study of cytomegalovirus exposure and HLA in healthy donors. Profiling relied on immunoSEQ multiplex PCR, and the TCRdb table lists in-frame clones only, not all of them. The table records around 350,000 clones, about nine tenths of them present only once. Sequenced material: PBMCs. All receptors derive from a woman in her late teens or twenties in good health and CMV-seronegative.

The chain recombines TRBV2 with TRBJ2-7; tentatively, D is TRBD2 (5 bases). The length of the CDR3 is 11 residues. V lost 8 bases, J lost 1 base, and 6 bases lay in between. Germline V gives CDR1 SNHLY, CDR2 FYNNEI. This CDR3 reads CASRGSYEQYF. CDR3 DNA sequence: TGTGCCAGCCGGGGTTCCTACGAGCAGTACTTC.

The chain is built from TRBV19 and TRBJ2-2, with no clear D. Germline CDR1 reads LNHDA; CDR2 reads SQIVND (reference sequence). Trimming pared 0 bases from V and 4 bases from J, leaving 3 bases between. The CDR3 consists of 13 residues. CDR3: CASSIDLTGELFF. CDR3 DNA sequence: TGTGCCAGTAGTATAGACCTCACCGGGGAGCTGTTTTTT.

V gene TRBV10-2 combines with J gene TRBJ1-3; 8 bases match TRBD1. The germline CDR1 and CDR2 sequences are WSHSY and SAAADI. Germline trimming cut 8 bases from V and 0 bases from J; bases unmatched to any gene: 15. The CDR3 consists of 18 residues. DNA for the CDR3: TGCGCCAGCTTGCCAACAGGGGGAAGGGATACCTCTGGAAACACCATATATTTT. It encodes CASLPTGGRDTSGNTIYF.

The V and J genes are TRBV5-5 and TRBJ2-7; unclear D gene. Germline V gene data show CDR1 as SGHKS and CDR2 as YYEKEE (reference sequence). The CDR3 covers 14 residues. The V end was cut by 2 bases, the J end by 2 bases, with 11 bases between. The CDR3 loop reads CASSLIGEAYEQYF. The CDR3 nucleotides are TGTGCCAGCAGCTTAATAGGCGAGGCCTACGAGCAGTACTTC.

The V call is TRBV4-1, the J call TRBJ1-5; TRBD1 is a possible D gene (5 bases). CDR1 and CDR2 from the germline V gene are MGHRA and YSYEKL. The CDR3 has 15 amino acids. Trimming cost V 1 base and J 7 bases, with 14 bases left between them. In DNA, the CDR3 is TGCGCCAGCAGCCAAGTCCTGGACAATAACCAGCCCCAGCATTTT. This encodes CASSQVLDNNQPQHF.

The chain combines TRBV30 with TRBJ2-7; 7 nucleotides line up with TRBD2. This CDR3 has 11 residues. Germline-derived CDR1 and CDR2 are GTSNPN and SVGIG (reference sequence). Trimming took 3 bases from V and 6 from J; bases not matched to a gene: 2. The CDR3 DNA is TGTGCCTGGAGAGGCGGGGGCGAGCAGTACTTC. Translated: CAWRGGGEQYF.

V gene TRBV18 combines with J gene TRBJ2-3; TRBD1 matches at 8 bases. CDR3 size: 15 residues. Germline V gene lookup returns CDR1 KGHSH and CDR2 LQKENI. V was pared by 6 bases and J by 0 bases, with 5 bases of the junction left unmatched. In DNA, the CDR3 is TGTGCCAGCTCTACGGACAGGGCGAGCACAGATACGCAGTATTTT. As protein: CASSTDRASTDTQYF.

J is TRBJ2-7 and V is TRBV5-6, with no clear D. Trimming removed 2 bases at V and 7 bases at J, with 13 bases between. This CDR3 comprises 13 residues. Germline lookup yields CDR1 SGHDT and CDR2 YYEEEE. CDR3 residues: CASSFAPRREQYF. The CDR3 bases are TGTGCCAGCAGCTTTGCCCCGAGGAGAGAGCAGTACTTC.

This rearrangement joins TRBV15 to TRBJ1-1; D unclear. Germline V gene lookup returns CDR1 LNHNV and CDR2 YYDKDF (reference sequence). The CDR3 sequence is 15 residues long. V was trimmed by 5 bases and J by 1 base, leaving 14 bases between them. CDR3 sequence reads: CATSLPYGENTEAFF. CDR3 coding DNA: TGTGCCACCAGCCTCCCCTACGGTGAGAACACTGAAGCTTTCTTT. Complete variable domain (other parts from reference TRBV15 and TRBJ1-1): DAMVIQNPRYQVTQFGKPVTLSCSQTLNHNVMYWYQQKSSQAPKLLFHYYDKDFNNEADTPDNFQSRRPNTSFCFLDIRSPGLGDTAMYLCATSLPYGENTEAFFGQGTRLTVV.

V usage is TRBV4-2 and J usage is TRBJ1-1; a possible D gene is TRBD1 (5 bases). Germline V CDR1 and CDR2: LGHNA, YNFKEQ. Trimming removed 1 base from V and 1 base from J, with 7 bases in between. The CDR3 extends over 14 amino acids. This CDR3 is CASSQVTGNTEAFF. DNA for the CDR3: TGTGCCAGCAGCCAAGTAACAGGGAACACTGAAGCTTTCTTT.

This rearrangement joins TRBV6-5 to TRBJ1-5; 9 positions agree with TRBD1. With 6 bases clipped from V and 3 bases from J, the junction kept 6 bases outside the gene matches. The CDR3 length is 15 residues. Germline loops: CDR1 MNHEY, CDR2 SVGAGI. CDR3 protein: CASRKGTGNNQPQHF. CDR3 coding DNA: TGTGCCAGCAGAAAAGGGACAGGGAACAATCAGCCCCAGCATTTT.

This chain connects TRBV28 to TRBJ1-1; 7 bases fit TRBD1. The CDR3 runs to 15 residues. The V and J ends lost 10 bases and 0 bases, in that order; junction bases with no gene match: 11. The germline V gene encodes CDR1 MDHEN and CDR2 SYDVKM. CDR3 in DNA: TGTGCCACCCTGGACAGGAGCCTAATGAACACTGAAGCTTTCTTT. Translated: CATLDRSLMNTEAFF.

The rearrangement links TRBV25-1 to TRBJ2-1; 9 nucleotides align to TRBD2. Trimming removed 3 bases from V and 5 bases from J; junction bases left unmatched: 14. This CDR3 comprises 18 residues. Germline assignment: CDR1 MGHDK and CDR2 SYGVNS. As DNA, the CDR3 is TGTGCCAGCAGTGATGGGGGGAAGGGTAGCGGGAGCCACAATGAGCAGTTCTTC. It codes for CASSDGGKGSGSHNEQFF.

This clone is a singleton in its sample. CDR3 in amino acids: CASSSGLEYEQYF. As DNA, the CDR3 is TGTGCCAGCAGTTCCGGACTAGAATACGAGCAGTACTTC. The chain recombines TRBV27 with TRBJ2-7; 7 bases agree with TRBD2. Trimming removed 4 bases from V and 4 bases from J; junction bases left unmatched: 4. The CDR3 runs to 13 residues. CDR1 is MNHEY, CDR2 SMNVEV, per germline (reference sequence).

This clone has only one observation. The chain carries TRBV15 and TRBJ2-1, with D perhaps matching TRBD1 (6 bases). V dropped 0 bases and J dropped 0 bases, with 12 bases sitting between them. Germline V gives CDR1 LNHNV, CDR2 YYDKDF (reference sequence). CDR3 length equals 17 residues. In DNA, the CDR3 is TGTGCCACCAGCAGAGAATTAGGGGGTAGCTCCTACAATGAGCAGTTCTTC. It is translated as CATSRELGGSSYNEQFF.

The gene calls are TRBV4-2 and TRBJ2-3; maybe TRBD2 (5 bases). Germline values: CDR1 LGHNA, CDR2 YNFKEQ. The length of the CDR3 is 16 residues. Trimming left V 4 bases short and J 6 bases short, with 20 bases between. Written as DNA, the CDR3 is TGTGCCAGCAGCCCCCAAATTCTCGGGATGGTGGATACGCAGTATTTT. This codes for CASSPQILGMVDTQYF.

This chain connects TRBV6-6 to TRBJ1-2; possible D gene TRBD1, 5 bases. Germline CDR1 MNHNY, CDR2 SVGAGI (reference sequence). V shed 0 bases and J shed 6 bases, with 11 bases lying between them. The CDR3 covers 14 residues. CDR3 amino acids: CASSYSLGRDGYTF. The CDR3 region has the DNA TGTGCCAGCAGTTACTCGCTGGGGCGAGATGGCTACACCTTC.

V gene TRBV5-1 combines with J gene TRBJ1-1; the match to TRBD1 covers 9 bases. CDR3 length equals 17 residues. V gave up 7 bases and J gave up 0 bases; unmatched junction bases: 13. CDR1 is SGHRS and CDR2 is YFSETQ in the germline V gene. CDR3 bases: TGCGCCAGCTCCCCCGGGACAGGGATTTCCCTGAACACTGAAGCTTTCTTT. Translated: CASSPGTGISLNTEAFF.

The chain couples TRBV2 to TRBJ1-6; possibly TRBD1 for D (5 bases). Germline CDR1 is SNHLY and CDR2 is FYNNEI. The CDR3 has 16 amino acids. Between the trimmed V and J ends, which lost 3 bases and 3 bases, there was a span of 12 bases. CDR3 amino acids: CASSEGEGYYNSPLHF. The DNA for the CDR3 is TGTGCCAGCAGTGAGGGGGAGGGGTACTATAATTCACCCCTCCACTTT.

The CDR3 sequence: CASSPPGTSVATDTQYF. CDR3 DNA: TGCGCCAGCTCCCCACCGGGGACTAGCGTGGCCACAGATACGCAGTATTTT. The rearrangement uses TRBV5-1 and TRBJ2-3; 10 bases are a match to TRBD2. The J segment lost 2 bases and the V segment lost 7 bases, leaving 13 bases of the junction unmatched. CDR1 is SGHRS, CDR2 YFSETQ, per germline. The CDR3 is 17 residues long.

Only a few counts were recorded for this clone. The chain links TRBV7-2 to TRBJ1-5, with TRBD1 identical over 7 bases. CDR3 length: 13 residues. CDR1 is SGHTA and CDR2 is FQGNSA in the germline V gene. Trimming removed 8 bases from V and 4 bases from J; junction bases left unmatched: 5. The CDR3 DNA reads TGTGCCAGCGGGACCAGGGGGAATCAGCCCCAGCATTTT. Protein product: CASGTRGNQPQHF.

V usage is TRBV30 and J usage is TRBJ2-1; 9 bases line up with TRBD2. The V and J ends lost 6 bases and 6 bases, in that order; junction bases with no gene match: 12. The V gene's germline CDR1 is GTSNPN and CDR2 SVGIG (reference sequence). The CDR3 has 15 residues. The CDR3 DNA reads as TGTGCCTGTGACCCCGGACTAGCGTCGTCCAATGAGCAGTTCTTC. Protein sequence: CACDPGLASSNEQFF.

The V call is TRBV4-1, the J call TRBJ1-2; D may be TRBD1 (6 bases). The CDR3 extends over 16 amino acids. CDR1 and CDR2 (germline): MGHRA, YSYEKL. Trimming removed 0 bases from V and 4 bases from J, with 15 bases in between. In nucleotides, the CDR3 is TGCGCCAGCAGCCAAGAGGAAGGGGGTCTTTCCTATGGCTACACCTTC. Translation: CASSQEEGGLSYGYTF.

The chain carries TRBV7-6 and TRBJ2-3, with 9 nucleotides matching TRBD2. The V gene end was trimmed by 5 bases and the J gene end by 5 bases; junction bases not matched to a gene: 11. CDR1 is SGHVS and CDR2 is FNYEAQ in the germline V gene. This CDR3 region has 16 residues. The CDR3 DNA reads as TGTGCCAGCAGCCCGCGGACTAGCGTTCTACAAGATACGCAGTATTTT. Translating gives CASSPRTSVLQDTQYF.

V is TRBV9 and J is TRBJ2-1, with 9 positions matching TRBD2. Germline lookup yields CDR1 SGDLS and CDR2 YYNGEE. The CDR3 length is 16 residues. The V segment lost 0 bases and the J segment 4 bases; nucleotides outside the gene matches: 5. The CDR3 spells CASSVGPSGAYNEQFF. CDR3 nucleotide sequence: TGTGCCAGCAGCGTAGGGCCTAGCGGGGCTTACAATGAGCAGTTCTTC.